This TCR beta chain was recorded in a study of T cell responses to AZD1222 COVID-19 vaccine. Study observations and caveats: Sampling captured repertoires only after the peak T cell response. Among those given AZD1222, only five or six were seropositive at baseline.

CDR3 length: 16 amino acids. The germline CDR1 and CDR2 sequences are MNHEY and SMNVEV (reference sequence). V shed 3 bases, J shed 14 bases, and the junction held 12 bases outside the gene matches. Only in-frame clones appear in the TCRdb table, and some are missing; sequencing was by immunoSEQ multiplex PCR. The data contain 90,000 to 130,000 clones, roughly 92% of them singletons. For this clone: No antigen is known for it.

This clonotype originated in an adult who received the AZD1222 COVID-19 vaccine. The starting material was peripheral blood, obtained 28 days after the second AZD1222 dose. The genes are TRBV27 and TRBJ1-6, with TRBD1 matching over 11 bases. For the CDR3, the DNA is TGTGCCAGCAGTTTCGGGTACGGGACAGGGGGATTCACCCTCCACTTT. Translated: CASSFGYGTGGFTLHF.